The next 27 T cell receptor beta chains were all read from a single sample in a study of shared clonotypes between healthy human individuals. Repertoires were generated with immunoSEQ multiplex PCR, while TCRdb's copy carries only in-frame clones and drops some. The sample carries about 490,000 clones, 70% to 85% recorded once. What was sequenced was PBMCs. The origin of the receptors is a woman in her thirties or forties in good health. Some clones in this sample may be carry-over from other donors' samples.

This clone appeared once. The gene calls are TRBV4-3 and TRBJ2-1; the match to TRBD2 covers 15 bases. Germline V gene lookup returns CDR1 LGHNA and CDR2 YSLEER. The CDR3 consists of 17 residues. Unmatched junction bases numbered 10, after V lost 5 bases and J lost 8 bases. Here the CDR3 DNA reads TGCGCCAGCAGCTCGGGACTAGCGGGAGGCCCCGGCTATGAGCAGTTCTTC. Translated: CASSSGLAGGPGYEQFF.

In its sample, this clone was seen once. This rearrangement joins TRBV15 to TRBJ2-3; no clear D gene. The CDR3 totals 14 residues. Germline V gene lookup returns CDR1 LNHNV and CDR2 YYDKDF (reference sequence). Trimming cost V 0 bases and J 5 bases, with 9 bases left between them. CDR3 sequence reads: CATSRDPGQDTQYF. In DNA form, the CDR3 reads TGTGCCACCAGCAGAGATCCCGGCCAAGATACGCAGTATTTT.

The V call is TRBV7-2, the J call TRBJ2-3; TRBD2 matches at 7 bases. In germline, CDR1 is SGHTA, CDR2 FQGNSA. V lost 6 bases, J lost 6 bases, and 3 bases stayed unmatched. There are 12 residues in the CDR3. The CDR3 sequence is CASRELADTQYF. In DNA, the CDR3 is TGTGCCAGCAGAGAACTAGCGGATACGCAGTATTTT.

This clone appeared once. The V call is TRBV7-8, the J call TRBJ1-5; D call uncertain. Germline CDR1 and CDR2: SGHVS and FQNEAQ. V lost 2 bases and J 3 bases, leaving 8 bases between the germline ends. This CDR3 region has 14 residues. The CDR3 loop reads CASSLQRLNQPQHF. The CDR3 nucleotides are TGTGCCAGCAGCTTACAACGGCTCAATCAGCCCCAGCATTTT.

This chain links TRBV19 with TRBJ1-1, with a possible D match to TRBD1 (5 bases). This CDR3 is built from 13 residues. CDR1 is LNHDA and CDR2 is SQIVND in the germline V gene (reference sequence). Trimming took off 7 bases at V and 1 base at J, with 10 bases between the two ends. The CDR3 sequence is CASNTGANTEAFF. The CDR3 nucleotides are TGTGCCAGTAACACCGGGGCGAACACTGAAGCTTTCTTT.

The CDR3 nucleotides are TGTGCCAGTACAAGCGCGACAGGTCAGAACACTGAAGCTTTCTTT. Translating gives CASTSATGQNTEAFF. V and J are TRBV11-2 and TRBJ1-1, with D possibly matching TRBD1 (6 bases). The V gene lost 9 bases and the J gene lost 1 base, with 18 bases spanning the gap. CDR3 length equals 15 residues. The V gene's germline CDR1 is SGHAT and CDR2 FQNNGV.

The gene calls are TRBV5-6 and TRBJ1-4; 7 nucleotides line up with TRBD1. The V segment lost 1 base and the J segment 0 bases; nucleotides outside the gene matches: 3. CDR1 and CDR2 (germline): SGHDT, YYEEEE. The CDR3 is 16 residues long. Written as DNA, the CDR3 is TGTGCCAGCAGCTTGAGGCAGGGGGCAACTAATGAAAAACTGTTTTTT. Translating gives CASSLRQGATNEKLFF.

The chain joins TRBV6-4 to TRBJ2-7; D gene ambiguous. Trimming left V 5 bases short and J 5 bases short, with 16 bases between. Germline CDR1 MRHNA, CDR2 SNTAGT. The CDR3 is 14 residues long. CDR3 DNA sequence: TGTGCCAGCAGTTCCCGAGACGGGTGGGACGAGCAGTACTTC. This encodes CASSSRDGWDEQYF.

The chain joins TRBV18 to TRBJ1-1; no definite D call. The V gene lost 0 bases and the J gene lost 8 bases, with 7 bases spanning the gap. The V gene's germline CDR1 is KGHSH and CDR2 LQKENI. CDR3 size: 12 residues. CDR3 bases: TGTGCCAGCTCACCACCAGTAACAGAAGCTTTCTTT. It specifies CASSPPVTEAFF.

This chain joins TRBV5-1 and TRBJ2-5, with D maybe TRBD2 (5 bases). The CDR3 is made up of 13 amino acids. Between the trimmed V and J ends, which lost 4 bases and 5 bases, there was a span of 12 bases. Germline CDR1 reads SGHRS; CDR2 reads YFSETQ. CDR3 nucleotide sequence: TGCGCCAGCAGCCCTGCCGGGGATGAGACCCAGTACTTC. Translation gives CASSPAGDETQYF.

This chain links TRBV30 with TRBJ2-3; 15 bases are a match to TRBD2. Germline V lookup: CDR1 GTSNPN, CDR2 SVGIG (reference sequence). This CDR3 is built from 15 residues. The V and J ends lost 4 bases and 6 bases, in that order; junction bases with no gene match: 5. Here the CDR3 reads CAWTTGTSGRDTQYF. The DNA of the CDR3 is TGTGCCTGGACCACCGGGACTAGCGGGAGGGATACGCAGTATTTT.

This chain connects TRBV30 to TRBJ2-2; no definite D call. Germline CDR1 reads GTSNPN; CDR2 reads SVGIG (reference sequence). This CDR3 comprises 12 residues. Trimming left V 4 bases short and J 0 bases short, with 3 bases between. CDR3 region: CAWNANTGELFF. CDR3 nucleotide sequence: TGTGCCTGGAATGCGAACACCGGGGAGCTGTTTTTT. Supplemented by reference TRBV30 and TRBJ2-2, the full variable domain reads SQTIHQWPATLVQPVGSPLSLECTVEGTSNPNLYWYRQAAGRGLQLLFYSVGIGQISSEVPQNLSASRPQDRQFILSSKKLLLSDSGFYLCAWNANTGELFFGEGSRLTVL.

The V gene is TRBV4-1, the J gene TRBJ1-4; no clear D gene. This CDR3 has 16 amino acids. Germline V CDR1 and CDR2: MGHRA, YSYEKL. Trimming took off 5 bases at V and 6 bases at J, with 19 bases between the two ends. The CDR3 protein is CASSSTLVNRDEKLFF. The CDR3 nucleotides read TGCGCCAGCAGCTCTACCTTGGTTAATCGGGATGAAAAACTGTTTTTT.

In its sample, this clone was seen once. The V gene is TRBV19, the J gene TRBJ1-5; tentatively, D is TRBD1 (5 bases). Germline assignment: CDR1 LNHDA and CDR2 SQIVND (reference sequence). Trimming stripped 5 bases from V and 4 bases from J, with 12 bases between. CDR3 length equals 14 residues. CDR3 amino acids: CASSSGLGNQPQHF. Written as DNA, the CDR3 is TGTGCCAGTAGTTCGGGACTAGGGAATCAGCCCCAGCATTTT.

For this clone: A clone one base away is much larger, so this may be a read error. CDR3 nucleotide sequence: TGTGCCAGCAGTCTTAAAGAGGGCTACGAGCGGTACTTC. It specifies CASSLKEGYERYF. This rearrangement joins TRBV27 to TRBJ2-7; D may be TRBD2 (5 bases). Germline V CDR1 and CDR2: MNHEY, SMNVEV (reference sequence). This CDR3 is 13 amino acids long.

The rearrangement links TRBV28 to TRBJ2-3, with TRBD2 matching over 8 bases. V shed 7 bases, J shed 4 bases, and the junction held 19 bases outside the gene matches. This CDR3 is 18 amino acids long. Germline CDR1 reads MDHEN; CDR2 reads SYDVKM. CDR3 region: CASIPPLVREGRADTQYF. DNA of the CDR3: TGTGCCAGCATTCCCCCTTTAGTCCGGGAGGGCCGGGCAGATACGCAGTATTTT. Together with reference TRBV28 and TRBJ2-3, the CDR3 gives the full variable domain: DVKVTQSSRYLVKRTGEKVFLECVQDMDHENMFWYRQDPGLGLRLIYFSYDVKMKEKGDIPEGYSVSREKKERFSLILESASTNQTSMYLCASIPPLVREGRADTQYFGPGTRLTVL.

The rearrangement links TRBV7-8 to TRBJ1-5; D unresolved. V lost 5 bases and J 1 base, leaving 18 bases between the germline ends. The CDR3 sequence is 17 residues long. Germline-derived CDR1 and CDR2 are SGHVS and FQNEAQ. The CDR3 reads CASSQSLWEASNQPQHF. DNA of the CDR3: TGTGCCAGCAGCCAAAGCCTCTGGGAAGCGAGCAATCAGCCCCAGCATTTT.

J is TRBJ2-7 and V is TRBV7-9; D is unclear. The CDR3 consists of 12 residues. Germline lookup yields CDR1 SEHNR and CDR2 FQNEAQ (reference sequence). The germline V and J ends were trimmed by 5 bases and 7 bases, with 12 bases remaining between them. CDR3 bases: TGTGCCAGCAGCCCTAGACGTGGGGAGCAGTACTTC. This sequence encodes CASSPRRGEQYF. Looking up the rest from reference TRBV7-9 and TRBJ2-7 gives the full variable domain: DTGVSQNPRHKITKRGQNVTFRCDPISEHNRLYWYRQTLGQGPEFLTYFQNEAQLEKSRLLSDRFSAERPKGSFSTLEIQRTEQGDSAMYLCASSPRRGEQYFGPGTRLTVT.

This chain connects TRBV9 to TRBJ2-3, with D hard to call. The V and J ends lost 6 bases and 2 bases respectively, with 7 bases between them. Germline lookup yields CDR1 SGDLS and CDR2 YYNGEE. The CDR3 covers 12 residues. The CDR3 spells CASTRDTDTQYF. DNA of the CDR3: TGTGCCAGCACTCGTGACACAGATACGCAGTATTTT.

This chain uses TRBV4-1 with TRBJ2-7; tentative D call: TRBD1 (5 bases). The V end was cut by 0 bases, the J end by 2 bases, with 17 bases between. Germline values: CDR1 MGHRA, CDR2 YSYEKL. This CDR3 comprises 17 residues. CDR3 loop: CASSQDPRAGRTYEQYF. In DNA form, the CDR3 reads TGCGCCAGCAGCCAAGATCCCCGGGCAGGGCGAACCTACGAGCAGTACTTC.

This sequence joins TRBV7-7 and TRBJ2-2; no reliable D call. Per germline, CDR1 SSHAT and CDR2 FNYEAQ (reference sequence). The V end lost 5 bases, the J end lost 0 bases, and 7 bases lay between the germline ends. CDR3 size: 14 residues. CDR3: CASSLFTNTGELFF. DNA of the CDR3: TGTGCCAGCAGCCTATTTACGAACACCGGGGAGCTGTTTTTT.

The chain carries TRBV27 and TRBJ2-7; TRBD1 matches at 11 bases. There are 16 residues in the CDR3. V lost 6 bases and J lost 1; bases outside the gene matches: 8. The germline V gene encodes CDR1 MNHEY and CDR2 SMNVEV (reference sequence). The DNA of the CDR3 is TGTGCCAGCAGGCCTACCGGGACAGGGGGTTCCTACGAGCAGTACTTC. Translating it yields CASRPTGTGGSYEQYF.

CDR3 sequence: CAWRGRQHYGYTF. The DNA of the CDR3 is TGTGCCTGGAGAGGACGACAGCACTATGGCTACACCTTC. This rearrangement joins TRBV30 to TRBJ1-2, with a possible D match to TRBD1 (5 bases). Germline V gene data show CDR1 as GTSNPN and CDR2 as SVGIG (reference sequence). The CDR3 has 13 amino acids. V shed 3 bases and J shed 3 bases, with 11 bases lying between them.

The chain is built from TRBV4-1 and TRBJ2-5; TRBD1 aligns across 7 bases. This CDR3 has 18 amino acids. Germline V lookup: CDR1 MGHRA, CDR2 YSYEKL. V shed 1 base, J shed 5 bases, and the junction held 16 bases outside the gene matches. The CDR3: CASSQAGGRGTQWETQYF. CDR3 DNA: TGCGCCAGCAGCCAAGCTGGCGGCAGGGGGACCCAATGGGAGACCCAGTACTTC.

The count of this clone is one. This chain joins TRBV7-9 and TRBJ1-2; TRBD1 matches at 9 bases. This CDR3 comprises 14 residues. Germline V gene lookup returns CDR1 SEHNR and CDR2 FQNEAQ (reference sequence). The trim removed 6 bases at V and 8 bases at J, leaving 10 bases unmatched. The CDR3 protein is CASSRSGTGSGYTF. CDR3 nucleotides: TGTGCCAGCAGTCGTAGCGGGACAGGGAGCGGCTACACCTTC.

In DNA form, the CDR3 reads TGTGCCACCAGCAGAGGAGCGGGATGGTACACAGATACGCAGTATTTT. Translation: CATSRGAGWYTDTQYF. The chain links TRBV15 to TRBJ2-3; 7 bases match TRBD2. The CDR3 runs to 16 residues. The V and J ends lost 1 base and 2 bases, in that order; junction bases with no gene match: 6. CDR1 and CDR2 from the germline V gene are LNHNV and YYDKDF (reference sequence).

This clone was recorded many times. In DNA, the CDR3 is TGTGCCAGCGCCCTTGGAAGGCCTAGTCTGGTCCTGACTTTC. Amino acids: CASALGRPSLVLTF. The chain has TRBV2 and TRBJ2-6; D is unclear. The CDR3 has 14 residues. Trimming cost V 8 bases and J 13 bases, with 21 bases left between them. Germline assignment: CDR1 SNHLY and CDR2 FYNNEI.